Below, one T cell receptor (beta chain) is given with its context. The data originate from a study of CD8 T cells in Susac syndrome. The sequenced target, TCR beta, came from blood CD8+ and CD4+ T cells. The multiple sclerosis controls, all treatment-naive patients, had relapsing-remitting disease that was stable or active. About 0.5 to 1 ug RNA was reverse transcribed with random hexamers. TCRdb called the immunoSEQ multiplex PCR reads again in MiXCR, with one record for every CDR3 protein. Counted here are about 180,000 distinct CDR3 sequences, around 95% occurring once; the ten biggest clones make up approximately 0.1%. The CDR3 is 13 amino acids. Germline values: CDR1 KGHSH, CDR2 LQKENI. V was clipped by 0 bases and J by 1 base, with 3 bases between them.

This receptor was taken from a human donor with multiple sclerosis. Sequenced sample: CD4+ T cells from PBMCs. This sequence joins TRBV18 and TRBJ1-1; D gene ambiguous. The CDR3 nucleotides are TGTGCCAGCTCACCACCCGGGAACACTGAAGCTTTCTTT. It codes for CASSPPGNTEAFF.